Each of the 24 T cell receptor beta chains below was sequenced from the same sample in a study of human T cells and chemical hapten exposure. The time point was: pre-sensitization, week 0. Described treatment: therapeutic diphenylcyclopropenone sensitization with weekly scalp DPC. MiXCR, applied by TCRdb to the RACE reads, yields one record per CDR3 protein. There are under 300,000 distinct CDR3 sequences in the sample; 8.6% occur only once, and about 2.5% lies in the top ten. Here the sequenced sample was whole blood, taken in connection with sensitization to the hapten diphenylcyclopropenone (DPC). These receptors all stem from a woman between 40 and 55 years old with alopecia areata. Some clones in this sample may be carry-over from other donors' samples.

This clonotype has only a few counts. The V call is TRBV18, the J call TRBJ1-2; 8 bases match TRBD1. The CDR3 length is 13 residues. Germline V gene sequence: CDR1 KGHSH, CDR2 LQKENI. V was clipped by 3 bases and J by 8 bases; unmatched bases: 5. This CDR3 reads CASSPRQGLGYTF. DNA for the CDR3: TGTGCCAGCTCACCCCGACAGGGGCTAGGCTACACCTTC. The whole variable domain, remainder taken from reference TRBV18 and TRBJ1-2, is NAGVMQNPRHLVRRRGQEARLRCSPMKGHSHVYWYRQLPEEGLKFMVYLQKENIIDESGMPKERFSAEFPKEGPSILRIQQVVRGDSAAYFCASSPRQGLGYTFGSGTRLTVV.

This clonotype was seen only a few times. V gene TRBV7-2 combines with J gene TRBJ2-3, with no clear D. Germline CDR1 reads SGHTA; CDR2 reads FQGNSA. Between the trimmed V and J ends, which lost 5 bases and 5 bases, there was a span of 8 bases. This CDR3 contains 12 residues. The CDR3 nucleotides are TGTGCCAGCAGCCTAGGAATAGATACGCAGTATTTT. Translating it yields CASSLGIDTQYF.

For the CDR3, the DNA is TGCAGCGTTGAAAGACAGGTGGGGAGCTCCTACGAGCAGTACTTC. Its translation: CSVERQVGSSYEQYF. V usage is TRBV29-1 and J usage is TRBJ2-7, with D perhaps TRBD1 (6 bases). The germline CDR1 and CDR2 sequences are SQVTM and ANQGSEA. The ends were cut back, 2 bases at V and 0 bases at J, with 14 bases in the middle. The CDR3 is made up of 15 amino acids.

Only a few counts were recorded for this clonotype. J is TRBJ2-1 and V is TRBV7-9; 13 positions match TRBD2. V was clipped by 2 bases and J by 4 bases; unmatched bases: 8. The CDR3 is 18 amino acids. The germline CDR1 and CDR2 sequences are SEHNR and FQNEAQ (reference sequence). CDR3 bases: TGTGCCAGCAGCTTACTACTTCGGACTAGCGGGAGTTACAATGAGCAGTTCTTC. Its translation is CASSLLLRTSGSYNEQFF. The whole variable domain, remainder taken from reference TRBV7-9 and TRBJ2-1, is DTGVSQNPRHKITKRGQNVTFRCDPISEHNRLYWYRQTLGQGPEFLTYFQNEAQLEKSRLLSDRFSAERPKGSFSTLEIQRTEQGDSAMYLCASSLLLRTSGSYNEQFFGPGTRLTVL.

On this clonotype itself: The junction and the germline gene differ at one end; a read error may be behind it. The rearrangement joins TRBV7-7 to TRBJ2-5, with D possibly matching TRBD2 (5 bases). The CDR3 runs to 14 residues. The germline V gene has CDR1 SSHAT and CDR2 FNYEAQ (reference sequence). CDR3 nucleotide sequence: TGTGCTAGCAGCTCCCAGGCGCCGGGGGAGACCCAGTACTTC. Translation: CASSSQAPGETQYF.

This clonotype was observed a handful of times. This chain links TRBV7-2 with TRBJ1-1, with a possible D match to TRBD1 (6 bases). The V gene lost 4 bases and the J gene lost 11 bases, with 20 bases spanning the gap. This CDR3 region has 14 residues. CDR1 is SGHTA and CDR2 is FQGNSA in the germline V gene. CDR3 region: CASSSRQGPVEAFF. CDR3 sequence (DNA): TGTGCCAGCAGCTCCCGTCAGGGGCCGGTAGAGGCTTTCTTT.

This clonotype was counted between two and nine times. The chain carries TRBV5-1 and TRBJ1-1; the D gene is possibly TRBD1 (5 bases). Trimming took 2 bases from V and 5 from J, leaving 16 bases between them. The length of the CDR3 is 15 residues. Germline CDR1 and CDR2: SGHRS and YFSETQ. CDR3 loop: CASSFGTAFSTEAFF. The CDR3 DNA reads TGCGCCAGCAGCTTCGGGACCGCATTTAGTACTGAAGCTTTCTTT.

The V gene is TRBV28, the J gene TRBJ2-5; D is possibly TRBD2 (6 bases). V lost 8 bases to trimming and J lost 5 bases, with 18 bases between them. Germline CDR1 reads MDHEN; CDR2 reads SYDVKM. CDR3 length: 14 residues. Here the CDR3 DNA reads TGTGCCAGCGGTCCTTCGGGAGAGCAGGAGACCCAGTACTTC. Translation: CASGPSGEQETQYF. Filled out from reference TRBV28 and TRBJ2-5, the complete variable domain reads DVKVTQSSRYLVKRTGEKVFLECVQDMDHENMFWYRQDPGLGLRLIYFSYDVKMKEKGDIPEGYSVSREKKERFSLILESASTNQTSMYLCASGPSGEQETQYFGPGTRLLVL.

CDR3: CASSLGAAGGHYNEQFF. CDR3 nucleotides: TGTGCCAGCAGCTTAGGTGCAGCGGGAGGTCACTACAATGAGCAGTTCTTC. The rearrangement uses TRBV7-2 and TRBJ2-1; TRBD2 agrees at 9 bases. The length of the CDR3 is 17 residues. Germline-derived CDR1 and CDR2 are SGHTA and FQGNSA. The V segment lost 1 base and the J segment 3 bases; nucleotides outside the gene matches: 7.

The rearrangement uses TRBV18 and TRBJ2-2; D is uncertain. The CDR3 spans 16 residues. Germline assignment: CDR1 KGHSH and CDR2 LQKENI. Trimming removed 3 bases from V and 3 bases from J, with 14 bases in between. The CDR3 region has the DNA TGTGCCAGCTCACCGTCGACAAACCGCGACACCGGGGAGCTGTTTTTT. Amino acids: CASSPSTNRDTGELFF.

Details on this clonotype: The germline gene is not matched at one end of the junction; a read error may be the cause. CDR3 region: CASRQAAINIQYF. In nucleotides, the CDR3 is TGTGCCAGCAGACAGGCAGCCATAAACATTCAGTACTTC. This chain connects TRBV7-9 to TRBJ2-4; D perhaps matches TRBD1 (5 bases). Germline assignment: CDR1 SEHNR and CDR2 FQNEAQ (reference sequence). The CDR3 extends over 13 amino acids.

There are a few counts of this clonotype. The chain carries TRBV15 and TRBJ1-1; weak D call: TRBD1 (5 bases). V gave up 4 bases and J gave up 11 bases, with 20 bases separating them. The CDR3 is 14 amino acids. Germline CDR1 and CDR2: LNHNV and YYDKDF (reference sequence). The CDR3: CATSTDNRSLRAFF. The CDR3 DNA sequence: TGTGCCACCAGCACCGACAACAGGTCCCTCCGGGCTTTCTTT.

For the CDR3, the DNA is TGCAGCGTTGTAAGGCGGGCAGGGGAGCAGTACTTC. It specifies CSVVRRAGEQYF. The chain combines TRBV29-1 with TRBJ2-7; D is tentatively TRBD1 or TRBD2 (5 bases each). V was clipped by 4 bases and J by 7 bases, with 14 bases between them. Germline CDR1 and CDR2: SQVTM and ANQGSEA. The CDR3 is 12 residues long.

The CDR3 bases are TGTGCCAGCAGTCCCGGCGGGAGGGCCGTCAATGAGCAGTTCTTC. This codes for CASSPGGRAVNEQFF. V gene TRBV14 combines with J gene TRBJ2-1; TRBD2 agrees at 9 bases. The CDR3 covers 15 residues. Losses at the gene ends were 6 bases for V and 6 bases for J; bases not matched to a gene: 9. The germline CDR1 and CDR2 sequences are SGHDN and FVKESK.

The gene calls are TRBV7-2 and TRBJ2-3; tentative D call: TRBD2 (6 bases). CDR1 is SGHTA, CDR2 FQGNSA, per germline. This CDR3 has 17 amino acids. With 6 bases removed from V and 4 bases from J, the gap between germline ends came to 23 bases. Written as DNA, the CDR3 is TGTGCCAGCAGGCCCTTACCTCTAGCGTTTTACCCAGATACGCAGTATTTT. Translation gives CASRPLPLAFYPDTQYF.

J is TRBJ2-5 and V is TRBV28, with D unclear. This CDR3 region has 13 residues. Between the trimmed V and J ends, which lost 5 bases and 4 bases, there was a span of 11 bases. CDR1 and CDR2 (germline): MDHEN, SYDVKM. The CDR3 sequence: CASSQDATETQYF. As DNA, the CDR3 is TGTGCCAGCAGTCAGGACGCGACAGAGACCCAGTACTTC.

The chain employs TRBV28 and TRBJ2-5; perhaps TRBD1 as D (6 bases). V was shortened by 5 bases and J by 2 bases, with 9 bases between the two germline ends. CDR1 is MDHEN and CDR2 is SYDVKM in the germline V gene. CDR3 size: 13 residues. CDR3 amino acids: CASSIGQQETQYF. The CDR3 DNA reads as TGTGCCAGCAGTATCGGACAGCAAGAGACCCAGTACTTC.

The CDR3 spells CASSYSRHEQYF. In nucleotides, the CDR3 is TGTGCCAGCAGTTACTCGCGTCACGAGCAGTACTTC. The rearrangement uses TRBV6-5 and TRBJ2-7, with unresolved D. V shed 0 bases and J shed 5 bases, with 5 bases lying between them. There are 12 residues in the CDR3. Germline V gene data show CDR1 as MNHEY and CDR2 as SVGAGI.

This sequence joins TRBV28 and TRBJ1-2; D gene unclear. The length of the CDR3 is 13 residues. The ends were cut back, 3 bases at V and 1 base at J, with 6 bases in the middle. CDR1 MDHEN and CDR2 SYDVKM come from the germline V gene. The CDR3 DNA reads TGTGCCAGCAGTTTGGATTTTAACTATGGCTACACCTTC. It yields the protein CASSLDFNYGYTF.

This clonotype was counted between two and nine times. The CDR3 nucleotides are TGTGCCAGCAGCGGGCCGGACAGGGGAGCTTACGGCTACACCTTC. It is translated as CASSGPDRGAYGYTF. This chain joins TRBV5-6 and TRBJ1-2; TRBD1 agrees at 9 bases. Germline loops: CDR1 SGHDT, CDR2 YYEEEE. CDR3 length: 15 amino acids. V gave up 4 bases and J gave up 8 bases; unmatched junction bases: 12.

This clonotype was recorded a few times. The V gene is TRBV5-1, the J gene TRBJ1-2, with D uncertain. CDR1 is SGHRS and CDR2 is YFSETQ in the germline V gene. This CDR3 is built from 16 residues. Deletions cut 4 bases from V and 0 bases from J, with 16 bases between. CDR3 in amino acids: CASSPSSVATNYGYTF. The CDR3 DNA reads as TGCGCCAGCAGCCCCAGCTCCGTGGCCACTAACTATGGCTACACCTTC.

This clonotype appeared a few times. This likely stems from a read error, as it lies one base from a far larger clone. The chain joins TRBV27 to TRBJ2-7; possibly TRBD1 for D (5 bases). The CDR3 extends over 11 amino acids. Germline CDR1 MNHEY, CDR2 SMNVEV (reference sequence). The V end lost 2 bases, the J end lost 6 bases, and 5 bases lay between the germline ends. CDR3 in DNA: TGTGCCAGCAGTTTAGGGGCCGAGCAGTACTTC. This translates into CASSLGAEQYF.

This clonotype has a count of ten or more. The V gene is TRBV7-2, the J gene TRBJ2-1; TRBD2 might be the D (5 bases). The CDR3 is made up of 14 amino acids. The germline V and J ends were trimmed by 5 bases and 8 bases, with 16 bases remaining between them. From germline, CDR1 is SGHTA and CDR2 FQGNSA. The CDR3 DNA sequence: TGTGCCAGCAGCCCCCCGACTTACGGGGATGAGCAGTTCTTC. Translating gives CASSPPTYGDEQFF. Using reference TRBV7-2 and TRBJ2-1 for the parts outside the CDR3, the full variable domain is GAGVSQSPSNKVTEKGKDVELRCDPISGHTALYWYRQSLGQGLEFLIYFQGNSAPDKSGLPSDRFSAERTGGSVSTLTIQRTQQEDSAVYLCASSPPTYGDEQFFGPGTRLTVL.

There are a few counts of this clonotype. V gene TRBV7-8 combines with J gene TRBJ2-3, with D uncertain. The CDR3 consists of 17 residues. The V gene lost 6 bases and the J gene lost 2 bases, with 21 bases spanning the gap. The germline V gene encodes CDR1 SGHVS and CDR2 FQNEAQ. The CDR3 nucleotides are TGTGCCAGCAGTCCCCTGGTTGCCAGGCACCTCACAGATACGCAGTATTTT. Residues: CASSPLVARHLTDTQYF. Together with reference TRBV7-8 and TRBJ2-3, the CDR3 gives the full variable domain: GAGVSQSPRYKVAKRGQDVALRCDPISGHVSLFWYQQALGQGPEFLTYFQNEAQLDKSGLPSDRFFAERPEGSVSTLKIQRTQQEDSAVYLCASSPLVARHLTDTQYFGPGTRLTVL.